This T cell receptor (beta chain) derives from a study of Ad26.COV2.S vaccination and SARS-CoV-2 variants. Study information: By the intramuscular route, Ad26.COV2.S was given once, or twice 56 days apart.

With 3 bases removed from V and 0 bases from J, the gap between germline ends came to 18 bases. The CDR3 loop spans 19 amino acids. The germline gives CDR1 MDHEN, CDR2 SYDVKM. Broader study findings: Substantial breadth was reported for post-vaccination spike-specific CD8+ and CD4+ T cells. The study found higher spike-specific TCR breadth in vaccine than placebo recipients.

The repertoire was sequenced with immunoSEQ multiplex PCR; TCRdb's copy has only in-frame clones and lacks some. Of over 450,000 clones detected, 89% appear once; the ten largest clones hold about 1.5%. As to this clone: What it binds is not known.

Specified treatment: about 20 received Ad26.COV2.S at low or high dose, single or two shots; about 5 received placebo; per-sample allocation not given. Sampling happened 63 days after the first vaccine or placebo injection. Based in Boston, the donor was an adult of 18-55 years. This clonotype originated in a person between 18 and 65 years old who received the Ad26.COV2.S COVID-19 vaccine or a placebo. The chain couples TRBV28 to TRBJ2-6, with D possibly matching TRBD1 (6 bases). The source material was peripheral blood, sampled in a trial of Ad26.COV2.S vaccine versus placebo. DNA of the CDR3: TGTGCCAGCAGTTTTAGGGTTGGCCCAGGGGTCTCTGGGGCCAACGTCCTGACTTTC. This translates into CASSFRVGPGVSGANVLTF.